The 8 T cell receptor beta chains below come from one sample, sequenced in a study of T cell responses to AZD1222 COVID-19 vaccine. Some clones are missing from TCRdb's copy, which holds only in-frame ones; the method was immunoSEQ multiplex PCR. The sample lists about 110,000 clones, 94% occurring once. Specimen: peripheral blood, collected 28 days after the second AZD1222 dose. These receptors all stem from an adult who received the AZD1222 COVID-19 vaccine.

The chain joins TRBV27 to TRBJ2-7; no clear D. Trimming shortened V by 7 bases and J by 0 bases, and 13 bases separated the two germline ends. Germline CDR1 and CDR2: MNHEY and SMNVEV (reference sequence). CDR3 length: 14 amino acids. Written as DNA, the CDR3 is TGTGCCAGCACCAAGTCCTCCCTCTCCTACGAGCAGTACTTC. Protein sequence: CASTKSSLSYEQYF.

V usage is TRBV10-2 and J usage is TRBJ1-5; D is ambiguous. This CDR3 is built from 12 residues. Per the germline V gene, CDR1 is WSHSY and CDR2 is SAAADI. V lost 6 bases to trimming and J lost 9 bases, with 12 bases between them. The CDR3 protein is CASSVSFWPQHF. CDR3 nucleotide sequence: TGCGCCAGCAGCGTCTCATTTTGGCCCCAGCATTTT.

The V and J genes are TRBV2 and TRBJ1-2, with D unclear. Germline CDR1 and CDR2: SNHLY and FYNNEI. This CDR3 spans 13 amino acids. V lost 4 bases and J lost 12, with 18 bases in between. DNA for the CDR3: TGTGCCAGCAGTGCCGAGACACGCGATGGGGACACCTTC. Amino acids: CASSAETRDGDTF.

The chain is built from TRBV12-5 and TRBJ1-1; D gene ambiguous. CDR1 is LGHNT, CDR2 FRNRAP, per germline. V dropped 1 base and J dropped 6 bases, with 3 bases sitting between them. This CDR3 contains 11 residues. Written as DNA, the CDR3 is TGTGCTAGTGGTTTGGCAGCTGAAGCTTTCTTT. Translation: CASGLAAEAFF.

For the CDR3, the DNA is TGTGCCAGCGGTGGCGGGAAACTAACCTACAATGAGCAGTTCTTC. Its translation is CASGGGKLTYNEQFF. V gene TRBV25-1 combines with J gene TRBJ2-1, with a weak D call TRBD2 (6 bases). Germline assignment: CDR1 MGHDK and CDR2 SYGVNS. The ends were cut back, 8 bases at V and 2 bases at J, with 16 bases in the middle. The CDR3 is made up of 15 amino acids.

V is TRBV5-4 and J is TRBJ1-3; D gene unclear. The V gene's germline CDR1 is SGHNT and CDR2 YYREEE (reference sequence). The germline V and J ends were trimmed by 3 bases and 2 bases, with 12 bases remaining between them. The CDR3 consists of 15 residues. The CDR3: CASSSDIFTGNTIYF. The CDR3 region has the DNA TGTGCCAGCAGCTCGGATATCTTTACTGGAAACACCATATATTTT.

V gene TRBV7-2 combines with J gene TRBJ2-3, with D tentatively TRBD1 or TRBD2 (7 bases each). Germline lookup yields CDR1 SGHTA and CDR2 FQGNSA. Trimming left V 5 bases short and J 4 bases short, with 16 bases between. The CDR3 consists of 15 residues. The CDR3 sequence is CASSPRGAGADTQYF. The CDR3 bases are TGTGCCAGCAGCCCCAGGGGGGCGGGAGCAGATACGCAGTATTTT.

The chain has TRBV4-2 and TRBJ1-3, with D possibly matching TRBD1 (5 bases). The length of the CDR3 is 16 residues. CDR1 is LGHNA, CDR2 YNFKEQ, per germline. V lost 2 bases, J lost 8 bases, and 19 bases lay in between. CDR3 region: CASSQWGAGLVDTIYF. DNA for the CDR3: TGTGCCAGCAGCCAATGGGGCGCGGGTCTGGTAGACACCATATATTTT.